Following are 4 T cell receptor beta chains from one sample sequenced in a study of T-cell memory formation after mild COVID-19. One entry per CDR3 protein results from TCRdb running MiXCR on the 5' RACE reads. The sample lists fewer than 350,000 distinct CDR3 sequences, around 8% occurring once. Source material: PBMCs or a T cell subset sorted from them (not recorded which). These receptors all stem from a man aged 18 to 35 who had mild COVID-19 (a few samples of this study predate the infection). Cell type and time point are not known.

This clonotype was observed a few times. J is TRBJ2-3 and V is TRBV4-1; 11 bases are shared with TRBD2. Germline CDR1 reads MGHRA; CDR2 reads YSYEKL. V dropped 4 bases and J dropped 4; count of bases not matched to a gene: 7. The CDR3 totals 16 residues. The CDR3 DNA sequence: TGCGCCAGCAGCCTTTCCCCTAGCGGGGGGCCAGATACGCAGTATTTT. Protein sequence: CASSLSPSGGPDTQYF.

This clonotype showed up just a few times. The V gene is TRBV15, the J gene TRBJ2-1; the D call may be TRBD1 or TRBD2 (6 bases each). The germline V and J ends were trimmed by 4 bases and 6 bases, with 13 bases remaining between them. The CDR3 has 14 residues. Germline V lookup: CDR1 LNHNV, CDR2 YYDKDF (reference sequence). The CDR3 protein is CATSTRGGTNEQFF. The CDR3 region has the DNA TGTGCCACCAGCACCCGAGGGGGGACCAATGAGCAGTTCTTC.

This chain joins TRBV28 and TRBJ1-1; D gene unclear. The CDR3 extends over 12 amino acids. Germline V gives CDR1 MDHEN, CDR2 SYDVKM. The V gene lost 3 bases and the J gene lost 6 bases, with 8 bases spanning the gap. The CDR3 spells CASSFFWAEAFF. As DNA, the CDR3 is TGTGCCAGCAGTTTCTTCTGGGCTGAAGCTTTCTTT.

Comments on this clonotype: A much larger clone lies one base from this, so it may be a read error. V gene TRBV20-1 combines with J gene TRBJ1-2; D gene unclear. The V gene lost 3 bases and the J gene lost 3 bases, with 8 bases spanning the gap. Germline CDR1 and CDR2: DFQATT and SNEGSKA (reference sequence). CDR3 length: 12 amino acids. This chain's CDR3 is CSARTPYYGYTF. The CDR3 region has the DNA TGCAGTGCTAGGACACCTTACTATGGCTACACCTTC.